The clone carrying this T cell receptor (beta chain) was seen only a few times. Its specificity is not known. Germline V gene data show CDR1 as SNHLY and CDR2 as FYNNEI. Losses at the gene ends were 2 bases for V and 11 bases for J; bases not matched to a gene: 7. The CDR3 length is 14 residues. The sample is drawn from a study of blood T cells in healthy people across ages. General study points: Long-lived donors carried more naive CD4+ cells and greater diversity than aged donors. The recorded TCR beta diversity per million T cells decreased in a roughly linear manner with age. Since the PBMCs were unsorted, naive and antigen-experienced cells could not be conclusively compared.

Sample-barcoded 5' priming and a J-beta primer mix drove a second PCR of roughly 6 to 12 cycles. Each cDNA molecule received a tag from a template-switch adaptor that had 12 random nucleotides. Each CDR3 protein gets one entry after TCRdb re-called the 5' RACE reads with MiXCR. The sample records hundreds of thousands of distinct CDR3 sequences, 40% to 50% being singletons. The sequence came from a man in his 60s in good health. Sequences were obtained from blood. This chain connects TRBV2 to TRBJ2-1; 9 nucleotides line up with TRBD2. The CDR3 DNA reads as TGTGCCAGCAGTGAAACCCGGGCGGGGGGGAAGCAGTTCTTC. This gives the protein CASSETRAGGKQFF.